The 9 T cell receptor beta chains below come from one sample, sequenced in a study of blood T cell repertoires in COVID-19. Sequencing was performed with immunoSEQ multiplex PCR; in TCRdb, only in-frame clones are kept and a portion is missing. Of 120,000 to 150,000 clones in the sample, approximately 81% were seen once. Material: PBMCs or T cells enriched from blood (not recorded which). The origin of the receptors is a man aged 40-50 years with acute COVID-19.

V and J are TRBV5-6 and TRBJ1-3; 8 bases agree with TRBD1. The CDR3 spans 15 residues. V gave up 1 base and J gave up 2 bases; unmatched junction bases: 2. The germline gives CDR1 SGHDT, CDR2 YYEEEE. The CDR3 region has the DNA TGTGCCAGCAGCTTGAGACAGGGGACTGGAAACACCATATATTTT. Amino acid sequence: CASSLRQGTGNTIYF.

The chain combines TRBV7-2 with TRBJ2-7, with 8 nucleotides matching TRBD1. Trimming removed 3 bases from V and 2 bases from J; junction bases left unmatched: 9. CDR3 length: 16 residues. Germline assignment: CDR1 SGHTA and CDR2 FQGNSA. CDR3 DNA sequence: TGTGCCAGCAGCTTCCCACCGGGACAGGCAACCTACGAGCAGTACTTC. This sequence encodes CASSFPPGQATYEQYF.

J is TRBJ2-5 and V is TRBV5-6; D ambiguous. V was cut by 1 base and J by 11 bases, with 9 bases left in between. The CDR3 has 11 amino acids. CDR1 is SGHDT, CDR2 YYEEEE, per germline. The CDR3 spells CASSLSRDQYF. The CDR3 DNA reads as TGTGCCAGCAGCTTGTCAAGAGATCAGTACTTC.

V is TRBV4-1 and J is TRBJ2-7; 12 nucleotides agree with TRBD1. V lost 4 bases to trimming and J lost 5 bases; unmatched junction nucleotides: 6. The CDR3 contains 15 residues. CDR1 and CDR2 from the germline V gene are MGHRA and YSYEKL. CDR3 protein: CASSPEGTGGNEQYF. DNA for the CDR3: TGCGCCAGCAGCCCGGAAGGGACAGGGGGCAACGAGCAGTACTTC.

V usage is TRBV28 and J usage is TRBJ1-6, with D perhaps matching TRBD1 (6 bases). The CDR3 loop spans 14 amino acids. V was pared by 6 bases and J by 7 bases, with 13 bases between. Germline lookup yields CDR1 MDHEN and CDR2 SYDVKM. CDR3 coding DNA: TGTGCCAGCAGCCGGGGACAAGGAAATTCACCCCTCCACTTT. Encoded protein: CASSRGQGNSPLHF.

This chain uses TRBV10-3 with TRBJ2-1; 8 positions match TRBD1. The CDR3 has 13 residues. Germline V gene lookup returns CDR1 ENHRY and CDR2 SYGVKD. The V and J ends lost 2 bases and 9 bases, in that order; junction bases with no gene match: 3. CDR3 sequence: CAISEARGLEQFF. The CDR3 DNA reads TGTGCCATCAGTGAGGCCAGGGGGCTTGAGCAGTTCTTC.

The chain recombines TRBV18 with TRBJ2-1; TRBD2 agrees at 10 bases. The CDR3 extends over 17 amino acids. The germline V gene encodes CDR1 KGHSH and CDR2 LQKENI. Trimming at V came to 1 base and at J to 7 bases, leaving 10 bases not matched to a gene. DNA of the CDR3: TGTGCCAGCTCACCACAAACTAGCGGGGAGTTTTGGAATGAGCAGTTCTTC. This encodes CASSPQTSGEFWNEQFF. Combining the CDR3 with reference TRBV18 and TRBJ2-1 gives the whole variable domain NAGVMQNPRHLVRRRGQEARLRCSPMKGHSHVYWYRQLPEEGLKFMVYLQKENIIDESGMPKERFSAEFPKEGPSILRIQQVVRGDSAAYFCASSPQTSGEFWNEQFFGPGTRLTVL.

The chain carries TRBV4-1 and TRBJ2-5; 7 nucleotides line up with TRBD2. Germline loops: CDR1 MGHRA, CDR2 YSYEKL. The CDR3 covers 16 residues. The V gene end was trimmed by 1 base and the J gene end by 5 bases; junction bases not matched to a gene: 10. This chain's CDR3 is CASSQGSAGAPETQYF. CDR3 DNA sequence: TGCGCCAGCAGCCAAGGATCCGCGGGAGCACCTGAGACCCAGTACTTC.

The chain recombines TRBV11-2 with TRBJ2-3; 7 positions match TRBD2. CDR3 length equals 15 residues. Germline CDR1 reads SGHAT; CDR2 reads FQNNGV. V trimming: 1 base; J trimming: 3 bases; junction bases outside the gene matches: 4. The CDR3 here is CASSLVGGSTDTQYF. The CDR3 DNA sequence: TGTGCCAGCAGCTTAGTCGGGGGGTCGACAGATACGCAGTATTTT.